Listed below are T cell receptor beta chains from one sample, sequenced in a study of PD-1 blockade in classical Hodgkin lymphoma. The table came from immunoSEQ multiplex PCR; TCRdb's copy has only in-frame clones and leaves some out. The table has about 110,000 clones, roughly 87% seen once; the top ten hold around 20%. This sample comprised peripheral blood mononuclear cells (PBMCs), obtained before the second cycle of nivolumab. The source of these receptors is a human donor with classical Hodgkin lymphoma. The CDR3 runs from the conserved cysteine through the conserved F or W. Fields, in order: clone size, D gene, V gene, J gene, CDR3 protein, CDR3 DNA. D genes are given only for firm matches. Part of the rows lack a size; the others show once, few, many or a class for expanded clones.

clone_size: -; d_call: -; v_call: TRBV19; j_call: TRBJ2-2; cdr3_aa: CASSTPTMTGELFF; cdr3_nt: TGTGCCAGTAGCACCCCGACGATGACCGGGGAGCTGTTTTTT
clone_size: -; d_call: TRBD1; v_call: TRBV28; j_call: TRBJ1-6; cdr3_aa: CASSLDRGNSPLHF; cdr3_nt: TGTGCCAGCAGTTTAGACAGGGGTAATTCACCCCTCCACTTT
clone_size: -; d_call: -; v_call: TRBV5-4; j_call: TRBJ2-1; cdr3_aa: CASSSTGYNEQFF; cdr3_nt: TGTGCCAGCAGCAGTACAGGTTACAATGAGCAGTTCTTC
clone_size: -; d_call: TRBD1; v_call: TRBV11-3; j_call: TRBJ2-5; cdr3_aa: CASSLSDRFGETQYF; cdr3_nt: TGTGCCAGCAGCTTATCGGACAGGTTCGGTGAGACCCAGTACTTC
clone_size: -; d_call: -; v_call: TRBV27; j_call: TRBJ2-7; cdr3_aa: CASSLTTAITYEQYF; cdr3_nt: TGTGCCAGCAGTTTAACAACAGCCATAACCTACGAGCAGTACTTC
clone_size: -; d_call: -; v_call: TRBV19; j_call: TRBJ2-5; cdr3_aa: CASSISRIQETQYF; cdr3_nt: TGTGCCAGTAGTATATCCAGGATTCAAGAGACCCAGTACTTC
clone_size: -; d_call: -; v_call: TRBV5-6; j_call: TRBJ1-2; cdr3_aa: CASSPPGGYGYTF; cdr3_nt: TGTGCCAGCAGCCCACCGGGCGGCTATGGCTACACCTTC
clone_size: -; d_call: -; v_call: TRBV28; j_call: TRBJ2-7; cdr3_aa: CASSLLGVPEGYEQYF; cdr3_nt: TGTGCCAGCAGTCTACTAGGGGTCCCCGAGGGCTACGAGCAGTACTTC
clone_size: once; d_call: -; v_call: TRBV4-1; j_call: TRBJ2-7; cdr3_aa: CASSPEPGVSSYEQYF; cdr3_nt: TGCGCCAGCAGCCCGGAGCCCGGAGTTAGCTCCTACGAGCAGTACTTC
clone_size: -; d_call: -; v_call: TRBV11-2; j_call: TRBJ1-5; cdr3_aa: CASSSGTFRNSNQPQHF; cdr3_nt: TGTGCCAGCAGCTCAGGGACTTTCAGAAATAGCAATCAGCCCCAGCATTTT